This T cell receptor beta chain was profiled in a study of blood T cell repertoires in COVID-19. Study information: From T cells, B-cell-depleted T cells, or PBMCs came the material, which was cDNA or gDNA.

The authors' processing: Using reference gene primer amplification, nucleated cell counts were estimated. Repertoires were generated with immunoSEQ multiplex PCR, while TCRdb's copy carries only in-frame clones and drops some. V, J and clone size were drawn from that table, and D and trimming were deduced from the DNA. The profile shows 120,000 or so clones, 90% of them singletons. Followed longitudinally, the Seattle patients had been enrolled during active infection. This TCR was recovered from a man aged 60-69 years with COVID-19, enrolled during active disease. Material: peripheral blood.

The CDR3 nucleotides are TGTGCCACCAGTGATTCCCAAGCAGGCCTCTATGGCTACACCTTC. It codes for CATSDSQAGLYGYTF. The J gene is TRBJ1-2, the V gene TRBV24-1; D gene ambiguous. This CDR3 has 15 amino acids. Germline CDR1 is KGHDR and CDR2 is SFDVKD. Between the trimmed V and J ends, which lost 2 bases and 4 bases, there was a span of 13 bases.